This TCR beta chain stems from a study of T cell changes during pregnancy in multiple sclerosis. This clone has only one observation. Clones were sequenced by immunoSEQ multiplex PCR, and TCRdb holds only the in-frame ones, with some missing. The data hold 40,000 to 55,000 clones, with 85% to 90% observed a single time. Germline CDR1 is LGHNA and CDR2 is YSLEER. CDR3 length equals 16 residues. The trim removed 1 base at V and 4 bases at J, leaving 6 bases unmatched. This receptor was obtained from a female donor with multiple sclerosis, enrolled in a pregnancy study. V and J are TRBV4-3 and TRBJ2-7; 11 bases line up with TRBD2. Sequencing used CD4+ T cells from peripheral blood mononuclear cells, obtained in the first trimester of pregnancy. CDR3 bases: TGCGCCAGCAGCCAAGGCCTAGCGGGAGGCACATACGAGCAGTACTTC. This sequence encodes CASSQGLAGGTYEQYF.